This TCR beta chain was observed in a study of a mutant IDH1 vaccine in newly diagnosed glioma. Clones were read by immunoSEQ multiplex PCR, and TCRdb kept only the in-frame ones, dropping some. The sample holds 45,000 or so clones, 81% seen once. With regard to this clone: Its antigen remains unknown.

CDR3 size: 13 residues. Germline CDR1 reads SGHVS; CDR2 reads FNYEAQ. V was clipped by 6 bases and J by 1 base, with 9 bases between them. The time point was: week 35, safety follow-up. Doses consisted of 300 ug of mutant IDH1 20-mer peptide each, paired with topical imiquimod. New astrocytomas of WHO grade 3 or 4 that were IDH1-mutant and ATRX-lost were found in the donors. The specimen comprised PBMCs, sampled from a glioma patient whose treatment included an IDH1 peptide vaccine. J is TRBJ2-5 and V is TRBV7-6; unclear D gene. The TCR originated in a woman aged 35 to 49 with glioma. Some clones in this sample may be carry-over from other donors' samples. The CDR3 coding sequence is TGTGCCAGCAGATTTGGGCCCCAAGAGACCCAGTACTTC. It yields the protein CASRFGPQETQYF.